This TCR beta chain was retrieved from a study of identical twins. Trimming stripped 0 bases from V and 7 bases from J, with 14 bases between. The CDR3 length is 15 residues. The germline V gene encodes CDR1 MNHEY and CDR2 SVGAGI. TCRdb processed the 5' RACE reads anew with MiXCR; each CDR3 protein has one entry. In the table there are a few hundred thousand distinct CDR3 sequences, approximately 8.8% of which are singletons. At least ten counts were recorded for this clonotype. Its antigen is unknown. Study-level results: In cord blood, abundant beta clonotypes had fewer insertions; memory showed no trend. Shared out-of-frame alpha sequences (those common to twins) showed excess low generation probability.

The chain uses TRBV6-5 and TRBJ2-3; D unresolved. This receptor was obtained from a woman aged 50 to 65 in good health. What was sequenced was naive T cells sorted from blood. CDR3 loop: CASSYSSGSGYTQYF. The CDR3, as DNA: TGTGCCAGCAGTTACTCTTCGGGCTCCGGATATACGCAGTATTTT.